This T cell receptor beta chain was identified during a study of blood T cell repertoires in COVID-19. The wider study: The origin of the acute and convalescent COVID-19 samples was the United States, Italy and Spain.

Sequencing was performed with immunoSEQ multiplex PCR; in TCRdb, only in-frame clones are kept and a portion is missing. The sample yields about 83,000 clones, about 88% seen once. Germline trimming cut 6 bases from V and 4 bases from J; bases unmatched to any gene: 7. The CDR3 contains 15 residues. The germline V gene has CDR1 SNHLY and CDR2 FYNNEI. The V call is TRBV2, the J call TRBJ2-5, with 11 bases aligning to TRBD1. This clonotype was sampled from a man older than 75 with active or convalescent COVID-19. The specimen was peripheral blood. In DNA, the CDR3 is TGTGCCAGCAGGGTGGACAGGGGGCGAGTAGAGACCCAGTACTTC. Its protein is CASRVDRGRVETQYF.